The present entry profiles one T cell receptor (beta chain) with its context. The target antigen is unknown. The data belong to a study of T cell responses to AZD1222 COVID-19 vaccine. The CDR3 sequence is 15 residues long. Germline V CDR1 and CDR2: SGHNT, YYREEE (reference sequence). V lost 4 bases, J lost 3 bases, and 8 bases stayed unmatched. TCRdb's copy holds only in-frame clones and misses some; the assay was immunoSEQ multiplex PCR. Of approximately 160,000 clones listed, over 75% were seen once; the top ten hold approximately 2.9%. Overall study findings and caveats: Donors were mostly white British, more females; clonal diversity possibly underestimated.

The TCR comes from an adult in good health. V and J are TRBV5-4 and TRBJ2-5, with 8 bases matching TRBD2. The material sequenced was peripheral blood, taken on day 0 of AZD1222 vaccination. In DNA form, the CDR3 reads TGTGCCAGCAGCCAGCAAGCGGGGGACGAAGAGACCCAGTACTTC. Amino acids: CASSQQAGDEETQYF.